A single sample gave rise to the 18 T cell receptor beta chains below, sequenced in a study of blood T cell repertoires in COVID-19. Data came from immunoSEQ multiplex PCR; TCRdb stores just in-frame clones and leaves some out. Among approximately 180,000 clones listed, around nine tenths were seen once. Input material: peripheral blood. These receptors were taken from a human donor in a cohort sampled during active COVID-19.

The chain employs TRBV5-1 and TRBJ2-1; a possible D gene is TRBD2 (5 bases). From germline, CDR1 is SGHRS and CDR2 YFSETQ. V lost 5 bases to trimming and J lost 0 bases, with 9 bases between them. CDR3 length: 14 amino acids. DNA of the CDR3: TGCGCCAGCAGGGAGGCGGGCTCCTACAATGAGCAGTTCTTC. Amino acid sequence: CASREAGSYNEQFF.

This chain connects TRBV5-6 to TRBJ2-7, with 7 bases identical to TRBD2. Germline CDR1 reads SGHDT; CDR2 reads YYEEEE. V lost 4 bases and J lost 3; bases outside the gene matches: 7. CDR3 length: 14 residues. CDR3 region: CASSIAGTNYEQYF. Here the CDR3 DNA reads TGTGCCAGCAGCATTGCCGGGACTAACTACGAGCAGTACTTC.

The table lists this clone with a count of one. V gene TRBV10-2 combines with J gene TRBJ1-1; D gene uncertain. Deletions cut 3 bases from V and 3 bases from J, with 20 bases between. CDR3 length: 17 amino acids. CDR1 is WSHSY and CDR2 is SAAADI in the germline V gene. The CDR3 region is CASSDRREGKFDTEAFF. CDR3 bases: TGCGCCAGCAGTGATAGGAGGGAAGGAAAATTTGACACTGAAGCTTTCTTT.

J is TRBJ2-3 and V is TRBV24-1; TRBD2 might be the D (5 bases). The CDR3 totals 16 residues. Deletions cut 5 bases from V and 2 bases from J, with 16 bases between. Germline assignment: CDR1 KGHDR and CDR2 SFDVKD. CDR3 loop: CATSVVFRGHTDTQYF. DNA of the CDR3: TGTGCCACCAGTGTGGTGTTTCGAGGGCACACAGATACGCAGTATTTT.

This chain joins TRBV10-3 and TRBJ1-3; D unresolved. The V end lost 3 bases, the J end lost 4 bases, and 16 bases lay between the germline ends. Germline-derived CDR1 and CDR2 are ENHRY and SYGVKD. This CDR3 has 16 residues. The CDR3 nucleotides read TGTGCCATCAGTGACCTCTATGGAGGGCGAGGAAACACCATATATTTT. This codes for CAISDLYGGRGNTIYF.

The chain links TRBV6-1 to TRBJ2-4, with 9 bases fitting TRBD1. In germline, CDR1 is MNHNS, CDR2 SASEGT. After removal of 0 bases from V and 0 bases from J, the junction contained 9 bases not matched to a gene. The CDR3 extends over 19 amino acids. The CDR3 protein is CASSEAWGGGQGAKNIQYF. The CDR3 DNA sequence: TGTGCCAGCAGTGAAGCGTGGGGAGGGGGACAGGGAGCCAAAAACATTCAGTACTTC.

V and J are TRBV7-8 and TRBJ2-4; no firm D call. The V and J ends lost 1 base and 9 bases respectively, with 19 bases between them. This CDR3 has 16 residues. Germline assignment: CDR1 SGHVS and CDR2 FQNEAQ. The CDR3 sequence is CASSLESASRGIIQYF. The CDR3 DNA reads as TGTGCCAGCAGCTTAGAGTCGGCGTCTAGAGGTATCATTCAGTACTTC.

V is TRBV3-1 (or the pseudogene TRBV3-2) and J is TRBJ2-7, with a weak D call TRBD1 (7 bases). The germline V gene encodes CDR1 LGHDT and CDR2 YNNKEL (reference sequence). The V end lost 2 bases, the J end lost 4 bases, and 15 bases lay between the germline ends. CDR3 length: 15 residues. The CDR3 DNA reads TGTGCCAGCAGCCAACGGCGGGACAGAGATTACGAGCAGTACTTC. Protein: CASSQRRDRDYEQYF.

This chain uses TRBV7-2 with TRBJ2-7; TRBD2 matches at 11 bases. After removal of 2 bases from V and 5 bases from J, the junction contained 11 bases not matched to a gene. This CDR3 comprises 17 residues. The germline gives CDR1 SGHTA, CDR2 FQGNSA. The CDR3 region is CASSLFPTSGRAHEQYF. For the CDR3, the DNA is TGTGCCAGCAGCTTATTCCCTACTAGCGGGAGAGCCCACGAGCAGTACTTC.

The count of this clone is one. In DNA, the CDR3 is TGTGCCAGCACCTCCAAAGACAGAGCGTATGGGCCCCAGCATTTT. This translates into CASTSKDRAYGPQHF. This chain uses TRBV28 with TRBJ1-5; tentatively, D is TRBD1 (5 bases). Germline CDR1 MDHEN, CDR2 SYDVKM. The CDR3 is made up of 15 amino acids. The V end lost 7 bases, the J end lost 9 bases, and 22 bases lay between the germline ends.

This chain connects TRBV28 to TRBJ2-5; TRBD2 agrees at 7 bases. The V segment lost 5 bases and the J segment 0 bases; nucleotides outside the gene matches: 15. The CDR3 is made up of 18 amino acids. CDR1 and CDR2 from the germline V gene are MDHEN and SYDVKM. The CDR3 DNA reads TGTGCCAGCAGTCCCAGGCCTGCTAGCGGATACTACCAAGAGACCCAGTACTTC. It yields the protein CASSPRPASGYYQETQYF.

The rearrangement links TRBV6-5 to TRBJ2-7; 9 positions match TRBD1. CDR1 and CDR2 from the germline V gene are MNHEY and SVGAGI. V trimming: 6 bases; J trimming: 0 bases; junction bases outside the gene matches: 6. The CDR3 covers 15 residues. CDR3 nucleotides: TGTGCCAGCAGGCCAGGGACAGGGAGCTCCTACGAGCAGTACTTC. Its translation is CASRPGTGSSYEQYF.

The V gene is TRBV6-1, the J gene TRBJ2-5; D uncertain. V was trimmed by 3 bases and J by 5 bases, leaving 13 bases between them. Germline V gives CDR1 MNHNS, CDR2 SASEGT. The length of the CDR3 is 14 residues. The CDR3 bases are TGTGCCAGCAGTGAGACTTCCCCCGGGGAGACCCAGTACTTC. Protein sequence: CASSETSPGETQYF.

This rearrangement joins TRBV19 to TRBJ2-7, with 7 positions matching TRBD2. Germline V gene sequence: CDR1 LNHDA, CDR2 SQIVND (reference sequence). The CDR3 loop spans 16 amino acids. With V trimmed by 0 bases and J by 2 bases, 7 bases remained unmatched. Here the CDR3 DNA reads TGTGCCAGTAGTATAGAGACGCGGGAGACGCCCTACGAGCAGTACTTC. This sequence encodes CASSIETRETPYEQYF. Filled out from reference TRBV19 and TRBJ2-7, the complete variable domain reads DGGITQSPKYLFRKEGQNVTLSCEQNLNHDAMYWYRQDPGQGLRLIYYSQIVNDFQKGDIAEGYSVSREKKESFPLTVTSAQKNPTAFYLCASSIETRETPYEQYFGPGTRLTVT.

The chain recombines TRBV6-6 with TRBJ2-7; D unclear. The germline gives CDR1 MNHNY, CDR2 SVGAGI (reference sequence). This CDR3 is built from 16 residues. V lost 4 bases and J lost 0, with 16 bases in between. The CDR3 here is CASSSPHSDLSYEQYF. CDR3 nucleotides: TGTGCCAGCAGTTCCCCTCACAGTGACCTCTCCTACGAGCAGTACTTC.

This chain joins TRBV7-7 and TRBJ2-1; D possibly corresponds to TRBD2 (6 bases). Trimming took 6 bases from V and 1 from J, leaving 13 bases between them. CDR1 and CDR2 from the germline V gene are SSHAT and FNYEAQ (reference sequence). The length of the CDR3 is 15 residues. The CDR3 sequence: CASSSGLDSYNEQFF. DNA of the CDR3: TGTGCCAGCAGTTCGGGACTGGATTCCTACAATGAGCAGTTCTTC.

The V gene is TRBV7-9, the J gene TRBJ2-1; D unclear. CDR3 length: 16 residues. V dropped 1 base and J dropped 0 bases, with 10 bases sitting between them. CDR1 is SEHNR and CDR2 is FQNEAQ in the germline V gene (reference sequence). The CDR3 DNA follows: TGTGCCAGCAGCTTAGGCGGCCAGAGCTCCTACAATGAGCAGTTCTTC. Residues: CASSLGGQSSYNEQFF.

The gene calls are TRBV6-5 and TRBJ1-1, with D maybe TRBD1 (6 bases). Looked up from germline, CDR1 is MNHEY and CDR2 is SVGAGI. V lost 8 bases to trimming and J lost 6 bases, with 16 bases between them. CDR3 length equals 13 residues. The CDR3 spells CASGPTGLPEAFF. CDR3 nucleotide sequence: TGTGCCAGCGGCCCCACAGGGCTCCCTGAAGCTTTCTTT.